This record covers a single T cell receptor beta chain. This specimen belongs to a study of neoadjuvant anti-PD-1 for oral cavity cancer. Specified time point: after neoadjuvant nivolumab, at surgical resection. Most PBMC samples had 480 ng input DNA in six replicates. Profiling relied on immunoSEQ multiplex PCR, and the TCRdb table lists in-frame clones only, not all of them. In the table there are some 15,000 clones, more than 75% of which are singletons. The receptor was isolated from a person aged 40-85 years with oral cavity squamous cell carcinoma. Sequenced here: PBMCs, sampled after nivolumab (anti-PD-1) treatment.

The CDR3 spells CASSLESHTGELFF. The CDR3 nucleotides read TGTGCCAGCAGCTTAGAGTCGCACACCGGGGAGCTGTTTTTT. The rearrangement joins TRBV7-2 to TRBJ2-2; D is unclear. Trimming took off 1 base at V and 3 bases at J, with 6 bases between the two ends. CDR1 is SGHTA, CDR2 FQGNSA, per germline. CDR3 size: 14 residues.